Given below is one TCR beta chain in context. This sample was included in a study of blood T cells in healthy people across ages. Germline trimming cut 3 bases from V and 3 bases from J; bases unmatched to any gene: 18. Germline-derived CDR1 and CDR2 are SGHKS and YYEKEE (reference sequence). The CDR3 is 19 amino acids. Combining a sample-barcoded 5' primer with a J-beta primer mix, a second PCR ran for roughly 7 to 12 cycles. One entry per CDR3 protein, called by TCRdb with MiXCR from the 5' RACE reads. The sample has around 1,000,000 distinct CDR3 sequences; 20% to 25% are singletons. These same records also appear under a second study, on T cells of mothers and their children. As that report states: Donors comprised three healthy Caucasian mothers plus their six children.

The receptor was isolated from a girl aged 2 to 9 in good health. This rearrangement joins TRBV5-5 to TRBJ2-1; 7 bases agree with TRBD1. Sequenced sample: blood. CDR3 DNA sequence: TGTGCCAGCAGCTCTGAGGGAACAGGGGTCGCCTACCTCTACAATGAGCAGTTCTTC. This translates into CASSSEGTGVAYLYNEQFF.